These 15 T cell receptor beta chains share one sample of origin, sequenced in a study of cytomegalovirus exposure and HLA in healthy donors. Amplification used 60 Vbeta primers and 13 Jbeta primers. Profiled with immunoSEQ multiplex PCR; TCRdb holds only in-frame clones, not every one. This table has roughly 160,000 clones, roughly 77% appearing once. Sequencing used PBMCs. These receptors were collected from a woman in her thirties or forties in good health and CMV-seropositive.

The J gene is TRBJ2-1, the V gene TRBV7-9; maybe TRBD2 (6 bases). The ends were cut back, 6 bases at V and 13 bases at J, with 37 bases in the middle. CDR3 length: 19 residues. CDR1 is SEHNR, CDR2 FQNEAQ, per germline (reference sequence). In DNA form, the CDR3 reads TGTGCCAGCAGGCCGGGGACTTCCGCAGTTCTCCTTGTCGGTACGAGTCAGTTCTTC. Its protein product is CASRPGTSAVLLVGTSQFF.

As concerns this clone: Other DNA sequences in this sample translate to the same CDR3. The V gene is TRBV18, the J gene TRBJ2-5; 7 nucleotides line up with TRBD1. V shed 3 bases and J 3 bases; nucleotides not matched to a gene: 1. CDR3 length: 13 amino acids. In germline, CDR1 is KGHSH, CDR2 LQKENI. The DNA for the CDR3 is TGTGCCAGCTCACCGGGACAGAAAGAGACCCAGTACTTC. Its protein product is CASSPGQKETQYF. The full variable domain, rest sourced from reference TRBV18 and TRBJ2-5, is NAGVMQNPRHLVRRRGQEARLRCSPMKGHSHVYWYRQLPEEGLKFMVYLQKENIIDESGMPKERFSAEFPKEGPSILRIQQVVRGDSAAYFCASSPGQKETQYFGPGTRLLVL.

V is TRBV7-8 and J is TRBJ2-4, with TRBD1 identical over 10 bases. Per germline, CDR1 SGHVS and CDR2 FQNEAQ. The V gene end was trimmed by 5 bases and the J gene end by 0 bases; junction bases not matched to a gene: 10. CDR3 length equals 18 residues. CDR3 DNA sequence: TGTGCCAGCAGCCAGGGACAGGGGAGATTCCTAGCCAAAAACATTCAGTACTTC. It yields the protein CASSQGQGRFLAKNIQYF.

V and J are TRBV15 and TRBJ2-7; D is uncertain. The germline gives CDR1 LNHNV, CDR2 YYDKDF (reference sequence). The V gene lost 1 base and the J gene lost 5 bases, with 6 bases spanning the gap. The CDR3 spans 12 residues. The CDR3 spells CATSRVSNEQYF. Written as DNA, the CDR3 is TGTGCCACCAGCAGAGTTAGCAACGAGCAGTACTTC. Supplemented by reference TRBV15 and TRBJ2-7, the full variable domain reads DAMVIQNPRYQVTQFGKPVTLSCSQTLNHNVMYWYQQKSSQAPKLLFHYYDKDFNNEADTPDNFQSRRPNTSFCFLDIRSPGLGDTAMYLCATSRVSNEQYFGPGTRLTVT.

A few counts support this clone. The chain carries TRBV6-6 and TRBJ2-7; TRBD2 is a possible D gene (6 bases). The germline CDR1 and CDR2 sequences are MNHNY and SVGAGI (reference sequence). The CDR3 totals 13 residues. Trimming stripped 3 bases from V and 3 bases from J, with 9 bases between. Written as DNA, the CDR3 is TGTGCCAGCAGTTATGGAGGGGTCTACGAGCAGTACTTC. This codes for CASSYGGVYEQYF.

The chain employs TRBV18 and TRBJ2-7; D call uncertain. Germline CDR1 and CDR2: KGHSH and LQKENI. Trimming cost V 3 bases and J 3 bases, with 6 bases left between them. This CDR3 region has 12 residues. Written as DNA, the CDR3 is TGTGCCAGCTCACCGGCCATCTACGAGCAGTACTTC. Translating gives CASSPAIYEQYF. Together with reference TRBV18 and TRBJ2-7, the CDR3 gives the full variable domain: NAGVMQNPRHLVRRRGQEARLRCSPMKGHSHVYWYRQLPEEGLKFMVYLQKENIIDESGMPKERFSAEFPKEGPSILRIQQVVRGDSAAYFCASSPAIYEQYFGPGTRLTVT.

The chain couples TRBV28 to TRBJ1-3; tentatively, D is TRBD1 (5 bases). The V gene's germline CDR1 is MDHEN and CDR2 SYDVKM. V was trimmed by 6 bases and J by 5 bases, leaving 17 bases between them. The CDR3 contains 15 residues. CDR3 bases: TGTGCCAGCAGCCCGGACATCAGACGTCGAAACACCATATATTTT. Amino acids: CASSPDIRRRNTIYF.

Here the CDR3 reads CASSPRALRGRAPSEQYF. CDR3 in DNA: TGTGCCAGCTCACCAAGGGCGCTGCGGGGGAGGGCACCAAGCGAGCAGTACTTC. This chain joins TRBV18 and TRBJ2-7, with 7 bases fitting TRBD2. V lost 2 bases to trimming and J lost 6 bases; unmatched junction nucleotides: 19. This CDR3 contains 18 residues. Germline V CDR1 and CDR2: KGHSH, LQKENI.

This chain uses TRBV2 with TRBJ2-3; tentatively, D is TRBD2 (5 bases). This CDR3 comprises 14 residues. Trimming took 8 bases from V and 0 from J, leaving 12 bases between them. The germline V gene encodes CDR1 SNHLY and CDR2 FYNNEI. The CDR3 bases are TGTGCCAGCTTAGCGATCACTAGCACAGATACGCAGTATTTT. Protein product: CASLAITSTDTQYF.

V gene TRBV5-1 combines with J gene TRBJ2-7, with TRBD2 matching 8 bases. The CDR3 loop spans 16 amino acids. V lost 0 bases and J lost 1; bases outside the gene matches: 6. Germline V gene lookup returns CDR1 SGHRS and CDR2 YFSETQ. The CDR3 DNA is TGCGCCAGCAGCTTGGCCGGACTAGCAGGATCCTACGAGCAGTACTTC. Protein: CASSLAGLAGSYEQYF. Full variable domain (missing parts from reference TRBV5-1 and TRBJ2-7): KAGVTQTPRYLIKTRGQQVTLSCSPISGHRSVSWYQQTPGQGLQFLFEYFSETQRNKGNFPGRFSGRQFSNSRSEMNVSTLELGDSALYLCASSLAGLAGSYEQYFGPGTRLTVT.

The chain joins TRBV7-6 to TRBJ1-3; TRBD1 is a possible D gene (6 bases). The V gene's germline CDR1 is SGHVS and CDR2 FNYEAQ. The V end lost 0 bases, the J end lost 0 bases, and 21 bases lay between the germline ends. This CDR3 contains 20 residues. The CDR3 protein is CASSLAYRKQGIRSGNTIYF. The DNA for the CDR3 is TGTGCCAGCAGCTTAGCTTATAGAAAACAGGGAATACGCTCTGGAAACACCATATATTTT.

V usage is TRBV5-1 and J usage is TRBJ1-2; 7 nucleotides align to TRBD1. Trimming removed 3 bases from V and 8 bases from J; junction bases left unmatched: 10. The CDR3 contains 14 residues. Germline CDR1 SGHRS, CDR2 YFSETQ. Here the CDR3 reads CASSSTTGRKGYTF. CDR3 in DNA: TGCGCCAGCAGCTCCACGACAGGGCGGAAAGGCTACACCTTC.

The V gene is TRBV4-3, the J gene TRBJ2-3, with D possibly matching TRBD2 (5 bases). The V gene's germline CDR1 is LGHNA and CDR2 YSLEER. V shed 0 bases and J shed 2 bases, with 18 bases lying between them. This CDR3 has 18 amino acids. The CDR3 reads CASSQDYNPQDFTDTQYF. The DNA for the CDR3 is TGCGCCAGCAGCCAAGATTATAATCCCCAGGACTTCACAGATACGCAGTATTTT.

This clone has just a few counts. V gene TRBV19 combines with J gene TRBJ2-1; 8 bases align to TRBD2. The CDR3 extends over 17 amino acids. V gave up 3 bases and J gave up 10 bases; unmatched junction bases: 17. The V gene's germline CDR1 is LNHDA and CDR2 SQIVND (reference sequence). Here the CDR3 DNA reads TGTGCCAGTAGTATTCTGAGGGGGGCGGGAGGACTAGGAGAGCAGTTCTTC. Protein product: CASSILRGAGGLGEQFF.

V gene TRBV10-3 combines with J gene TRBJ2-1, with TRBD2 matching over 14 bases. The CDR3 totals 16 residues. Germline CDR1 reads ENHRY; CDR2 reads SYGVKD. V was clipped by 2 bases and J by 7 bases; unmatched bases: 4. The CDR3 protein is CAISEGTSGSLNEQFF. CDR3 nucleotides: TGTGCCATCAGTGAGGGGACTAGCGGGAGTTTGAATGAGCAGTTCTTC.